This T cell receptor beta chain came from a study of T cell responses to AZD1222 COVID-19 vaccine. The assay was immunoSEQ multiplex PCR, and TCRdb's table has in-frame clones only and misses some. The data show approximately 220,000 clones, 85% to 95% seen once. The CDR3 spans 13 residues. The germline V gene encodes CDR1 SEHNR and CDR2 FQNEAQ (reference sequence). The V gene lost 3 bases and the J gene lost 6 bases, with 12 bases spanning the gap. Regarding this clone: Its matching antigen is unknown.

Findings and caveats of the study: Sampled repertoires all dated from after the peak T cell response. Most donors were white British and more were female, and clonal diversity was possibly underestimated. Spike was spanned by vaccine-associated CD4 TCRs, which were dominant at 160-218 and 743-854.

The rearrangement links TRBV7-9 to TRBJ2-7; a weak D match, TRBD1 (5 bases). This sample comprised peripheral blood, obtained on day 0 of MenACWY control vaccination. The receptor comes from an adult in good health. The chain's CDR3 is CASSFSRDGEQYF. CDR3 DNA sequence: TGTGCCAGCAGCTTTAGCAGGGATGGCGAGCAGTACTTC.